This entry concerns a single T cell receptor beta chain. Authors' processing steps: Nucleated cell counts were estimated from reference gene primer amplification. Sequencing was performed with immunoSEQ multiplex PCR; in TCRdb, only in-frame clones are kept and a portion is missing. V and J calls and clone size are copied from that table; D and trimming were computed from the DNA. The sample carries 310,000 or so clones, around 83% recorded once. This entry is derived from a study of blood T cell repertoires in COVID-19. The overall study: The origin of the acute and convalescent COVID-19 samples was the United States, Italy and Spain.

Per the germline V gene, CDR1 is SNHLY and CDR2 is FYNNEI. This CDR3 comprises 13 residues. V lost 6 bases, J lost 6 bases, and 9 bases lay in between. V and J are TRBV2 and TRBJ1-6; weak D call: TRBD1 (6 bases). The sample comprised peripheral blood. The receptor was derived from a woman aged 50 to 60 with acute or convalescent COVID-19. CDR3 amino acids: CASRGTLNSPLHF. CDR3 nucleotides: TGTGCCAGCAGGGGGACACTTAATTCACCCCTCCACTTT. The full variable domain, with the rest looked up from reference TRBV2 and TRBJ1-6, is EPEVTQTPSHQVTQMGQEVILRCVPISNHLYFYWYRQILGQKVEFLVSFYNNEISEKSEIFDDQFSVERPDGSNFTLKIRSTKLEDSAMYFCASRGTLNSPLHFGNGTRLTVT.